The text below deals with one TCR beta chain. Its antigen remains unknown. These data belong to a study of shared clonotypes between healthy human individuals. Regarding the study as a whole: Sorted-subset sequencing, rarefaction showed, was incomplete despite large depth.

Data came from immunoSEQ multiplex PCR; TCRdb stores just in-frame clones and leaves some out. Of 550,000 to 850,000 clones in the sample, around 67% were seen once. The CDR3 loop spans 14 amino acids. With 3 bases removed from V and 0 bases from J, the gap between germline ends came to 9 bases. CDR1 SGHRS and CDR2 YFSETQ come from the germline V gene. The chain couples TRBV5-1 to TRBJ1-1; D is possibly TRBD1 (6 bases). Sequencing was done on a sample of memory CD4+ T cells sorted from blood. Subset noted: CD45RA-negative fraction. The source is a woman in her twenties or thirties in good health. CDR3: CASSSDRLNTEAFF. The DNA for the CDR3 is TGCGCCAGCAGCTCGGACAGATTGAACACTGAAGCTTTCTTT.